The 26 T cell receptor beta chains below were found in one sample sequenced in a study of T cells after somatic rescue of genetic block. This table comes from immunoSEQ multiplex PCR, and its TCRdb copy is limited to in-frame clones, with some not included. The top ten clones hold around 1.6% of a sample with 80,000 to 90,000 clones, around 90% of them seen once. Specimen: peripheral blood mononuclear cells (PBMCs). Source of these receptors: a woman aged 18 to 35.

V and J are TRBV5-1 and TRBJ2-1; D is unclear. The V gene lost 1 base and the J gene lost 0 bases, with 8 bases spanning the gap. The CDR3 covers 15 residues. CDR1 is SGHRS and CDR2 is YFSETQ in the germline V gene. CDR3 DNA sequence: TGCGCCAGCAGCTTGACACAGAGCTCCTACAATGAGCAGTTCTTC. This translates into CASSLTQSSYNEQFF.

The chain has TRBV25-1 and TRBJ1-2; 10 nucleotides match TRBD1. Germline CDR1 and CDR2: MGHDK and SYGVNS. J lost 4 bases, V lost 8 bases, and 7 bases had no gene match. CDR3 length: 14 amino acids. The CDR3 nucleotides read TGTGCCAGCGGGAAGACAGGGGGCGGCTATGGCTACACCTTC. Residues: CASGKTGGGYGYTF.

This clone came up once. V gene TRBV6-1 combines with J gene TRBJ2-7; the D gene is possibly TRBD2 (6 bases). The CDR3 runs 13 residues. Germline V CDR1 and CDR2: MNHNS, SASEGT. Trimming shortened V by 6 bases and J by 3 bases, and 12 bases separated the two germline ends. The CDR3 is CASSATRGYEQYF. For the CDR3, the DNA is TGTGCCAGCAGCGCGACTAGGGGCTACGAGCAGTACTTC.

This clone has a handful of counts. This rearrangement joins TRBV29-1 to TRBJ2-7, with D possibly matching TRBD2 (6 bases). CDR1 and CDR2 from the germline V gene are SQVTM and ANQGSEA. This CDR3 spans 11 amino acids. The V gene lost 6 bases and the J gene lost 4 bases, with 10 bases spanning the gap. In nucleotides, the CDR3 is TGCAGCGTGGAGGGGAGGTACGAGCAGTACTTC. It yields the protein CSVEGRYEQYF.

The chain joins TRBV4-1 to TRBJ1-5; D uncertain. The CDR3 runs 16 residues. With 1 base removed from V and 2 bases from J, the gap between germline ends came to 12 bases. Germline-derived CDR1 and CDR2 are MGHRA and YSYEKL. CDR3 protein: CASSQGLGGGNQPQHF. CDR3 sequence (DNA): TGCGCCAGCAGCCAAGGTTTGGGCGGGGGCAATCAGCCCCAGCATTTT.

The chain employs TRBV15 and TRBJ1-4; D call uncertain. The ends were cut back, 0 bases at V and 8 bases at J, with 7 bases in the middle. Germline CDR1 LNHNV, CDR2 YYDKDF (reference sequence). The CDR3 has 13 amino acids. CDR3 sequence reads: CATSRDGREKLFF. In DNA, the CDR3 is TGTGCCACCAGCAGAGATGGTCGGGAAAAACTGTTTTTT.

The rearrangement uses TRBV2 and TRBJ1-1; D gene ambiguous. CDR3 length: 14 amino acids. Trimming left V 2 bases short and J 6 bases short, with 13 bases between. Germline V gives CDR1 SNHLY, CDR2 FYNNEI. The chain's CDR3 is CASSERSPYAEAFF. CDR3 nucleotide sequence: TGTGCCAGCAGTGAAAGGTCGCCGTATGCTGAAGCTTTCTTT.

The rearrangement links TRBV2 to TRBJ2-7; no definite D call. V lost 1 base, J lost 7 bases, and 2 bases lay in between. Looked up from germline, CDR1 is SNHLY and CDR2 is FYNNEI. The CDR3 is made up of 10 amino acids. In nucleotides, the CDR3 is TGTGCCAGCAGTGAAGAAGAGCAGTACTTC. Its translation is CASSEEEQYF. The whole variable domain, remainder taken from reference TRBV2 and TRBJ2-7, is EPEVTQTPSHQVTQMGQEVILRCVPISNHLYFYWYRQILGQKVEFLVSFYNNEISEKSEIFDDQFSVERPDGSNFTLKIRSTKLEDSAMYFCASSEEEQYFGPGTRLTVT.

J is TRBJ2-5 and V is TRBV13, with 9 positions matching TRBD1. The CDR3 is 16 residues long. After removal of 5 bases from V and 5 bases from J, the junction contained 12 bases not matched to a gene. Germline V gives CDR1 PRHDT, CDR2 FYEKMQ (reference sequence). The CDR3 DNA sequence: TGTGCCAGCAGCGCCGGGGACAGGGTTTTTAGGGAGACCCAGTACTTC. Its translation is CASSAGDRVFRETQYF. Looking up the rest from reference TRBV13 and TRBJ2-5 gives the full variable domain: AAGVIQSPRHLIKEKRETATLKCYPIPRHDTVYWYQQGPGQDPQFLISFYEKMQSDKGSIPDRFSAQQFSDYHSELNMSSLELGDSALYFCASSAGDRVFRETQYFGPGTRLLVL.

The chain links TRBV11-2 to TRBJ2-3; TRBD2 aligns across 7 bases. CDR1 is SGHAT, CDR2 FQNNGV, per germline. The CDR3 is 15 residues long. The V and J ends lost 0 bases and 2 bases, in that order; junction bases with no gene match: 2. The DNA of the CDR3 is TGTGCCAGCAGCTTAGAAGCGGGATACACAGATACGCAGTATTTT. Translation gives CASSLEAGYTDTQYF.

The chain combines TRBV7-9 with TRBJ1-5, with 8 bases that match TRBD1. The CDR3 has 12 amino acids. Germline CDR1 and CDR2: SEHNR and FQNEAQ (reference sequence). Germline trimming cut 10 bases from V and 9 bases from J; bases unmatched to any gene: 8. The CDR3 DNA reads as TGTGCCACGACGGACAGGGTTTGGCCCCAGCATTTT. It translates to CATTDRVWPQHF.

The chain carries TRBV5-4 and TRBJ1-2; 8 bases line up with TRBD1. The CDR3 runs to 14 residues. Trimming at V came to 4 bases and at J to 5 bases, leaving 7 bases not matched to a gene. CDR1 is SGHNT, CDR2 YYREEE, per germline (reference sequence). CDR3 coding DNA: TGTGCCAGCAGCAAGGACAGGGTGGAATATGGCTACACCTTC. Its protein product is CASSKDRVEYGYTF.

V and J are TRBV25-1 and TRBJ2-3; D is perhaps TRBD1 (7 bases). Trimming stripped 4 bases from V and 0 bases from J, with 11 bases between. The germline CDR1 and CDR2 sequences are MGHDK and SYGVNS. CDR3 length: 15 amino acids. The CDR3 reads CASSVQGTSTDTQYF. The CDR3 nucleotides are TGTGCCAGCAGTGTACAGGGGACTAGCACAGATACGCAGTATTTT.

This chain links TRBV5-1 with TRBJ2-1; D is perhaps TRBD2 (6 bases). Germline V lookup: CDR1 SGHRS, CDR2 YFSETQ. With 4 bases removed from V and 3 bases from J, the gap between germline ends came to 14 bases. The CDR3 runs to 15 residues. CDR3 region: CASSVRDSHYNEQFF. The CDR3 bases are TGCGCCAGCAGCGTCCGGGACTCTCACTACAATGAGCAGTTCTTC.

This chain uses TRBV18 with TRBJ2-7; a possible D gene is TRBD1 (6 bases). Trimming left V 4 bases short and J 0 bases short, with 10 bases between. The CDR3 has 14 residues. The germline V gene has CDR1 KGHSH and CDR2 LQKENI. CDR3 sequence: CASSRDRSSYEQYF. CDR3 DNA: TGTGCCAGCTCACGAGACAGGAGCTCCTACGAGCAGTACTTC.

DNA for the CDR3: TGTGCCAGCAGCCAAGAAGAACTAGCGGAGTTTCAAGAGACCCAGTACTTC. Its translation is CASSQEELAEFQETQYF. V usage is TRBV4-2 and J usage is TRBJ2-5, with 8 bases lining up with TRBD2. Trimming took 0 bases from V and 2 from J; bases not matched to a gene: 8. Germline V gene lookup returns CDR1 LGHNA and CDR2 YNFKEQ. The CDR3 contains 17 residues.

This clone was seen more than once but under ten times. The chain carries TRBV4-3 and TRBJ2-4; perhaps TRBD2 as D (6 bases). Trimming removed 1 base at V and 9 bases at J, with 13 bases between. The CDR3 loop spans 14 amino acids. Germline loops: CDR1 LGHNA, CDR2 YSLEER. The CDR3 bases are TGCGCCAGCAGCCAAGGAGGGACTGGGGGCATTCAGTACTTC. Protein product: CASSQGGTGGIQYF.

The chain carries TRBV6-1 and TRBJ1-1, with 8 nucleotides matching TRBD1. Germline V gene sequence: CDR1 MNHNS, CDR2 SASEGT. The CDR3 loop spans 14 amino acids. V shed 6 bases, J shed 4 bases, and the junction held 7 bases outside the gene matches. This CDR3 reads CASRDRGGSTEAFF. DNA of the CDR3: TGTGCCAGCAGAGACAGGGGCGGGAGCACTGAAGCTTTCTTT.

The chain links TRBV6-1 to TRBJ2-7; tentatively, D is TRBD1 (5 bases). The CDR3 is 13 amino acids. V shed 5 bases and J shed 3 bases, with 11 bases lying between them. Germline CDR1 and CDR2: MNHNS and SASEGT. The CDR3 here is CASSSQENYEQYF. In DNA form, the CDR3 reads TGTGCCAGCAGTTCACAGGAAAACTACGAGCAGTACTTC.

The chain uses TRBV7-2 and TRBJ1-2; TRBD1 matches at 7 bases. This CDR3 region has 13 residues. Trimming at V came to 5 bases and at J to 8 bases, leaving 8 bases not matched to a gene. The germline CDR1 and CDR2 sequences are SGHTA and FQGNSA. The CDR3 loop reads CASSPGTARGYTF. DNA of the CDR3: TGTGCCAGCAGCCCGGGGACAGCCAGGGGCTACACCTTC. Using reference TRBV7-2 and TRBJ1-2 for the parts outside the CDR3, the full variable domain is GAGVSQSPSNKVTEKGKDVELRCDPISGHTALYWYRQSLGQGLEFLIYFQGNSAPDKSGLPSDRFSAERTGGSVSTLTIQRTQQEDSAVYLCASSPGTARGYTFGSGTRLTVV.

This sequence joins TRBV5-1 and TRBJ1-3, with D perhaps matching TRBD1 (5 bases). The CDR3 runs to 16 residues. The V gene's germline CDR1 is SGHRS and CDR2 YFSETQ. The V and J ends lost 2 bases and 7 bases respectively, with 19 bases between them. The CDR3 DNA reads as TGCGCCAGCAGCTTCCGCCCCGGGGACCGAGGGAACACCATATATTTT. This translates into CASSFRPGDRGNTIYF.

The chain links TRBV6-4 to TRBJ2-3, with a weak D call TRBD2 (6 bases). The CDR3 is 14 amino acids. The V gene lost 5 bases and the J gene lost 5 bases, with 14 bases spanning the gap. CDR1 is MRHNA, CDR2 SNTAGT, per germline. The chain's CDR3 is CASSKGLEGDTQYF. The CDR3, as DNA: TGTGCCAGCAGTAAGGGACTTGAGGGAGATACGCAGTATTTT.

The chain is built from TRBV28 and TRBJ2-7; D might be TRBD1 (6 bases). The CDR3 contains 13 residues. CDR1 MDHEN and CDR2 SYDVKM come from the germline V gene. Between the trimmed V and J ends, which lost 6 bases and 2 bases, there was a span of 11 bases. DNA for the CDR3: TGTGCCAGCAGACCAGGACAGCCCTACGAGCAGTACTTC. It encodes CASRPGQPYEQYF.

The V gene is TRBV5-1, the J gene TRBJ1-2; D unresolved. This CDR3 region has 13 residues. Germline V gene sequence: CDR1 SGHRS, CDR2 YFSETQ. The V end was cut by 4 bases, the J end by 8 bases, with 15 bases between. The CDR3 loop reads CASSRAVAEGYTF. CDR3 bases: TGCGCCAGCAGCCGGGCGGTGGCGGAGGGCTACACCTTC.

The chain couples TRBV5-1 to TRBJ2-1, with D perhaps TRBD2 (6 bases). The CDR3 covers 12 residues. Germline-derived CDR1 and CDR2 are SGHRS and YFSETQ. Trimming cost V 7 bases and J 9 bases, with 14 bases left between them. The CDR3 loop reads CASRGSHGEQFF. The CDR3 DNA reads TGCGCCAGCCGGGGGTCCCACGGTGAGCAGTTCTTC.

V and J are TRBV5-1 and TRBJ2-7, with a possible D match to TRBD2 (5 bases). The germline V and J ends were trimmed by 0 bases and 2 bases, with 12 bases remaining between them. Germline lookup yields CDR1 SGHRS and CDR2 YFSETQ. CDR3 length: 15 residues. The CDR3 bases are TGCGCCAGCAGCTTGGAGCGGAACCCCCCCTACGAGCAGTACTTC. It codes for CASSLERNPPYEQYF.